Included here is one T cell receptor (beta chain) sequence, with context. Its matching antigen is unknown. V lost 6 bases to trimming and J lost 8 bases, with 17 bases between them. There are 14 residues in the CDR3. Germline CDR1 and CDR2: SNHLY and FYNNEI. The sample belongs to a study of identical twins. TCRdb fed the 5' RACE reads into MiXCR, producing one record per CDR3 protein. The sample has more than 600,000 distinct CDR3 sequences, roughly 18% seen once. Broader study findings: Conclusions were drawn cross-sectionally by statistical analysis, without following the same donors. Fewer insertions marked abundant cord blood beta clonotypes; young adult naive trended weakly, memory not at all.

The data were also submitted as part of a second study, on T cells expressing NK-cell markers.

Specimen: PBMCs. The rearrangement joins TRBV2 to TRBJ2-1; D is ambiguous. The origin of this receptor is a woman aged 18-35 years in good health. CDR3 coding DNA: TGTGCCAGCAGCGAGAGTCTAGATGTCGATGAGCAGTTCTTC. Its protein is CASSESLDVDEQFF. The full variable domain, completed using reference TRBV2 and TRBJ2-1, is EPEVTQTPSHQVTQMGQEVILRCVPISNHLYFYWYRQILGQKVEFLVSFYNNEISEKSEIFDDQFSVERPDGSNFTLKIRSTKLEDSAMYFCASSESLDVDEQFFGPGTRLTVL.